Presented here are 25 T cell receptor beta chains from one specimen sequenced in a study of T cells in Graves' hyperthyroidism and ophthalmopathy. The CDR3 regions of TCR beta were amplified from RNA transcripts. Carried out on the TCR CDR3, a first-round RT-PCR used the HTBI primer set. TCRdb redid the calling of the multiplex PCR reads with MiXCR, one entry per CDR3 protein. The sample holds 30,000 to 35,000 distinct CDR3 sequences; under 65% are singletons and the top ten take about 25%. Specimen: blood. The receptors were sampled from a woman aged 35 to 49 with Graves' ophthalmopathy.

This clonotype is categorized as medium-sized. The chain is built from TRBV19 and TRBJ1-6; TRBD1 matches at 10 bases. J was trimmed by 6 bases and V by 5 bases; bases with no gene match: 4. Germline CDR1 reads LNHDA; CDR2 reads SQIVND (reference sequence). There are 15 residues in the CDR3. The CDR3 sequence: CASSGGQGINSPLHF. CDR3 DNA sequence: TGTGCCAGTAGTGGGGGACAGGGGATTAATTCACCCCTCCACTTT.

This clonotype was found many times. The CDR3 DNA follows: TGTGCCAGTAGTCTAAAAGCCACCGGGACAGGGATCGACGAGCAGTACTTC. It is translated as CASSLKATGTGIDEQYF. V is TRBV19 and J is TRBJ2-7; TRBD1 matches at 9 bases. CDR3 length: 17 amino acids. Trimming cost V 5 bases and J 5 bases; bases outside gene matches: 16. Germline loops: CDR1 LNHDA, CDR2 SQIVND (reference sequence).

This clonotype has just one count. The chain has TRBV7-3 and TRBJ2-2, with no clear D. Per germline, CDR1 SGHTA and CDR2 FQGTGA. V was shortened by 5 bases and J by 4 bases, with 8 bases between the two germline ends. The CDR3 has 13 amino acids. The CDR3 DNA sequence: TGTGCCAGCAGCCCCCTTGGCACCGGGGAGCTGTTTTTT. Encoded protein: CASSPLGTGELFF. Supplemented by reference TRBV7-3 and TRBJ2-2, the full variable domain reads GAGVSQTPSNKVTEKGKYVELRCDPISGHTALYWYRQSLGQGPEFLIYFQGTGAADDSGLPNDRFFAVRPEGSVSTLKIQRTERGDSAVYLCASSPLGTGELFFGEGSRLTVL.

This clonotype was seen repeatedly, ten times or more. The J gene is TRBJ1-3, the V gene TRBV5-4; D is perhaps TRBD1 (6 bases). V was trimmed by 3 bases and J by 4 bases, leaving 14 bases between them. CDR3 length: 15 residues. CDR1 and CDR2 from the germline V gene are SGHNT and YYREEE (reference sequence). The CDR3: CASSSHPGAGNTIYF. The DNA for the CDR3 is TGTGCCAGCAGCTCCCATCCAGGGGCAGGAAACACCATATATTTT.

In this sample, this clonotype turned up many times. The J gene is TRBJ1-2, the V gene TRBV6-2 or TRBV6-3, with a weak D call TRBD1 (5 bases). The CDR3 length is 15 residues. V lost 8 bases and J lost 3, with 19 bases in between. CDR1 and CDR2 from the germline V gene are MNHEY and SVGEGT. The CDR3 here is CASHSEEGLHYGYTF. In nucleotides, the CDR3 is TGTGCCAGCCATTCGGAAGAGGGGCTTCACTATGGCTACACCTTC.

This clonotype was seen a single time. Since a much larger clone is just one base distant, this may be a read error. The chain combines TRBV3-1 with TRBJ2-7; D might be TRBD2 (6 bases). CDR3 length equals 15 residues. The V end was cut by 1 base, the J end by 5 bases, with 15 bases between. Germline assignment: CDR1 LGHDT and CDR2 YNNKEL (reference sequence). The CDR3 DNA sequence: TGTGCCAGCAGCCAAGCGGGGGAGGCTCCCGACGAGCAGTACTTC. It specifies CASSQAGEAPDEQYF.

The chain carries TRBV5-6 and TRBJ2-7; D ambiguous. V was shortened by 0 bases and J by 2 bases, with 6 bases between the two germline ends. Germline V gene lookup returns CDR1 SGHDT and CDR2 YYEEEE. The CDR3 runs 13 residues. The DNA of the CDR3 is TGTGCCAGCAGCTTGGGGCTAACCTACGAGCAGTACTTC. Its translation: CASSLGLTYEQYF.

This clonotype was counted a few times. V is TRBV18 and J is TRBJ1-2, with D perhaps matching TRBD1 (6 bases). CDR1 and CDR2 (germline): KGHSH, LQKENI. With 2 bases removed from V and 8 bases from J, the gap between germline ends came to 15 bases. The CDR3 spans 14 residues. The CDR3 sequence: CASSPSRDKGGYTF. As DNA, the CDR3 is TGTGCCAGCTCACCATCACGGGACAAAGGAGGCTACACCTTC.

The table lists this clonotype with many counts. The chain has TRBV7-8 and TRBJ2-5, with TRBD2 identical over 9 bases. Trimming took 2 bases from V and 6 from J; bases not matched to a gene: 10. The germline CDR1 and CDR2 sequences are SGHVS and FQNEAQ. CDR3 size: 16 residues. The CDR3 DNA follows: TGTGCCAGCAGCTTACGGGGCGGGAGGGTCGGCAAGACCCAGTACTTC. Translation gives CASSLRGGRVGKTQYF.

The chain employs TRBV7-3 and TRBJ2-3; 14 nucleotides align to TRBD2. There are 14 residues in the CDR3. The V segment lost 9 bases and the J segment 9 bases; nucleotides outside the gene matches: 8. The V gene's germline CDR1 is SGHTA and CDR2 FQGTGA. This CDR3 is CARPPGLAGDTQYF. The CDR3 DNA sequence: TGTGCCAGACCACCGGGACTAGCGGGGGACACGCAGTATTTT.

Notes on this clonotype: A read error is likely, as this CDR3 ends without the conserved phenylalanine or tryptophan. No DNA is shown, since the ends of the CDR3 on it are uncertain; the CDR3 is the one TCRdb lists. The V call is TRBV7-6, the J call TRBJ1-4. The CDR3 has 12 amino acids, counting both end residues. Germline V gives CDR1 SGHVS, CDR2 FNYEAQ. CDR3 region: CASSLVALAGAV.

Of note for this clonotype: The junction differs from germline at one of its ends, possibly a read error. The chain is built from TRBV11-1 and TRBJ2-3; TRBD1 matches at 8 bases. Germline V gene sequence: CDR1 SGHAT, CDR2 FQDESV (reference sequence). This CDR3 spans 15 amino acids. The CDR3 DNA reads as TGTGACAGCAGCGCCCGGGACAGGTACTCAGATACGCAGTATTTT. This gives the protein CDSSARDRYSDTQYF.

By share of the sample, this clonotype is medium-sized. The chain carries TRBV2 and TRBJ2-7; D ambiguous. The CDR3 extends over 12 amino acids. CDR1 is SNHLY, CDR2 FYNNEI, per germline. The ends were cut back, 8 bases at V and 4 bases at J, with 12 bases in the middle. Here the CDR3 reads CASLKVGYEQYF. CDR3 bases: TGTGCCAGCCTAAAAGTGGGGTACGAGCAGTACTTC. Together with reference TRBV2 and TRBJ2-7, the CDR3 gives the full variable domain: EPEVTQTPSHQVTQMGQEVILRCVPISNHLYFYWYRQILGQKVEFLVSFYNNEISEKSEIFDDQFSVERPDGSNFTLKIRSTKLEDSAMYFCASLKVGYEQYFGPGTRLTVT.

The chain has TRBV19 and TRBJ2-7, with D hard to call. This CDR3 is built from 13 residues. Trimming pared 3 bases from V and 6 bases from J, leaving 12 bases between. Looked up from germline, CDR1 is LNHDA and CDR2 is SQIVND (reference sequence). The CDR3 loop is CASSMGRLGEQYF. In DNA form, the CDR3 reads TGTGCCAGTAGTATGGGCAGGCTGGGCGAGCAGTACTTC.

The chain carries TRBV2 and TRBJ2-1, with TRBD1 matching over 7 bases. Trimming removed 5 bases from V and 2 bases from J; junction bases left unmatched: 9. The germline V gene has CDR1 SNHLY and CDR2 FYNNEI. CDR3 size: 16 residues. The CDR3 bases are TGTGCCAGCAGTTCGGGACAGCCGCTAACCTACAATGAGCAGTTCTTC. Amino acids: CASSSGQPLTYNEQFF. The whole variable domain, remainder taken from reference TRBV2 and TRBJ2-1, is EPEVTQTPSHQVTQMGQEVILRCVPISNHLYFYWYRQILGQKVEFLVSFYNNEISEKSEIFDDQFSVERPDGSNFTLKIRSTKLEDSAMYFCASSSGQPLTYNEQFFGPGTRLTVL.

This chain joins TRBV9 and TRBJ1-2, with TRBD1 identical over 7 bases. With V trimmed by 2 bases and J by 4 bases, 8 bases remained unmatched. Germline V CDR1 and CDR2: SGDLS, YYNGEE. This CDR3 is built from 15 residues. The CDR3 protein is CASSVSGGSVYGYTF. The CDR3 nucleotides read TGTGCCAGCAGCGTTTCAGGGGGGTCGGTCTATGGCTACACCTTC. The full variable domain, rest sourced from reference TRBV9 and TRBJ1-2, is DSGVTQTPKHLITATGQRVTLRCSPRSGDLSVYWYQQSLDQGLQFLIQYYNGEERAKGNILERFSAQQFPDLHSELNLSSLELGDSALYFCASSVSGGSVYGYTFGSGTRLTVV.

The CDR3 protein is CASSATGDSQPQHF. DNA of the CDR3: TGTGCCAGCAGTGCCACAGGGGATAGTCAGCCCCAGCATTTT. The chain carries TRBV6-4 and TRBJ1-5, with 7 bases identical to TRBD1. In germline, CDR1 is MRHNA, CDR2 SNTAGT. Germline trimming cut 4 bases from V and 6 bases from J; bases unmatched to any gene: 6. The CDR3 contains 14 residues.

The chain couples TRBV10-2 to TRBJ2-4; unclear D gene. V was cut by 0 bases and J by 7 bases, with 34 bases left in between. Germline V CDR1 and CDR2: WSHSY, SAAADI. This CDR3 comprises 22 residues. The CDR3: CASSESTVLHSCLLSARNIQYF. The CDR3 bases are TGCGCCAGCAGTGAGTCCACAGTGCTGCACAGCTGCCTCCTCTCTGCACGGAACATTCAGTACTTC.

This clonotype was detected ten times or more. V usage is TRBV5-1 and J usage is TRBJ1-1, with D hard to call. Deletions cut 4 bases from V and 2 bases from J, with 9 bases between. The CDR3 is 13 amino acids. In germline, CDR1 is SGHRS, CDR2 YFSETQ. The DNA for the CDR3 is TGCGCCAGCAGCCCCTCAGATAACACTGAAGCTTTCTTT. Its translation: CASSPSDNTEAFF.

On this clonotype itself: A much larger clone sits a single nucleotide away, making a read error possible. The genes are TRBV27 and TRBJ1-5; no clear D gene. Germline CDR1 is MNHEY and CDR2 is SMNVEV (reference sequence). CDR3 length: 16 amino acids. V was pared by 8 bases and J by 4 bases, with 21 bases between. CDR3 sequence (DNA): TGTGCCAGCGGCCCACGAGGGAGCTTAGGTAATCAGCCCCAGCATTTT. As protein: CASGPRGSLGNQPQHF.

This clonotype is medium-sized (0.01 to 0.1%) by share. The chain carries TRBV9 and TRBJ2-7, with 7 nucleotides matching TRBD1. The CDR3 spans 14 residues. The germline gives CDR1 SGDLS, CDR2 YYNGEE. The V and J ends lost 2 bases and 6 bases, in that order; junction bases with no gene match: 8. CDR3 sequence reads: CASSVAYRGSEQYF. In DNA form, the CDR3 reads TGTGCCAGCAGCGTTGCCTACAGGGGCTCCGAGCAGTACTTC.

This clonotype was seen many times. The CDR3 DNA reads as TGTGCCAGCAGTTTGACAGGCCTGAACACTGAAGCTTTCTTT. Translating it yields CASSLTGLNTEAFF. V and J are TRBV6-2 or TRBV6-3 and TRBJ1-1; a weak D match, TRBD1 (6 bases). The CDR3 length is 14 residues. Per the germline V gene, CDR1 is MNHEY and CDR2 is SVGEGT. Trimming left V 4 bases short and J 0 bases short, with 9 bases between.

V gene TRBV5-4 combines with J gene TRBJ2-1; TRBD2 is a possible D gene (5 bases). V lost 3 bases and J lost 9, with 22 bases in between. Germline CDR1 SGHNT, CDR2 YYREEE (reference sequence). This CDR3 has 16 residues. For the CDR3, the DNA is TGTGCCAGCAGCTCAGGTCGGGGAGTAGTAGACACTGAGCAGTTCTTC. Its protein is CASSSGRGVVDTEQFF.

The rearrangement uses TRBV7-9 and TRBJ2-3; 10 bases agree with TRBD2. Germline V gives CDR1 SEHNR, CDR2 FQNEAQ (reference sequence). This CDR3 region has 12 residues. Trimming cost V 5 bases and J 10 bases; bases outside gene matches: 3. The CDR3 DNA reads as TGTGCCAGCAGCACCGGGACTAGCGCGCAGTATTTT. Amino acids: CASSTGTSAQYF.

This clonotype is medium-sized (0.01 to 0.1%) in the sample. The genes are TRBV7-9 and TRBJ2-7; no reliable D call. The V end was cut by 0 bases, the J end by 6 bases, with 9 bases between. Germline CDR1 is SEHNR and CDR2 is FQNEAQ (reference sequence). The CDR3 has 13 amino acids. CDR3 in DNA: TGTGCCAGCAGCTTAGCGCAATGGTCCGAGCAGTACTTC. It specifies CASSLAQWSEQYF.